The next 28 T cell receptor beta chains were all read from a single sample in a study of T cells in localized non-small cell lung cancer. Method: immunoSEQ multiplex PCR; TCRdb's copy keeps in-frame clones and lacks some. The sample shows 45,000 to 55,000 clones, 77% of them seen only once. This specimen consisted of peripheral blood, obtained before any cancer treatment. The receptors were sampled from a man aged 35 to 69 with stage I squamous cell lung carcinoma.

The chain combines TRBV9 with TRBJ1-4; 9 nucleotides match TRBD1. The CDR3 runs to 15 residues. Unmatched junction bases numbered 7, after V lost 3 bases and J lost 7 bases. CDR1 and CDR2 (germline): SGDLS, YYNGEE. CDR3 protein: CASSEGTGRGEKLFF. CDR3 DNA sequence: TGTGCCAGCAGCGAGGGGACAGGGAGAGGTGAAAAACTGTTTTTT.

The J gene is TRBJ1-1, the V gene TRBV18, with D possibly matching TRBD1 (6 bases). With 4 bases removed from V and 2 bases from J, the gap between germline ends came to 17 bases. The CDR3 is 16 amino acids. The germline V gene has CDR1 KGHSH and CDR2 LQKENI. In nucleotides, the CDR3 is TGTGCCAGCTCACTCTTCCTGGACAGCTTAAACACTGAAGCTTTCTTT. It specifies CASSLFLDSLNTEAFF.

This clone occurred once. This CDR3 reads CASSTNRENTEAFF. The DNA for the CDR3 is TGTGCCAGCAGCACGAACAGGGAGAACACTGAAGCTTTCTTT. The chain carries TRBV7-9 and TRBJ1-1; the D gene is possibly TRBD1 (6 bases). The CDR3 extends over 14 amino acids. CDR1 is SEHNR and CDR2 is FQNEAQ in the germline V gene (reference sequence). V was shortened by 5 bases and J by 1 base, with 11 bases between the two germline ends.

The chain is built from TRBV28 and TRBJ1-5, with TRBD1 identical over 10 bases. The germline V gene has CDR1 MDHEN and CDR2 SYDVKM. The CDR3 length is 15 residues. Losses at the gene ends were 6 bases for V and 2 bases for J; bases not matched to a gene: 4. The CDR3 DNA reads as TGTGCCAGCAGCCCCGGGACAGGGGGCAATCAGCCCCAGCATTTT. Protein: CASSPGTGGNQPQHF.

As for this clone: The same CDR3 can be traced to other DNA sequences in this sample. The CDR3 loop is CAISESGRNEQFF. The CDR3 coding sequence is TGTGCCATCAGTGAGTCCGGGAGGAATGAGCAGTTCTTC. The chain is built from TRBV10-3 and TRBJ2-1, with TRBD2 matching 7 bases. Germline V gene lookup returns CDR1 ENHRY and CDR2 SYGVKD. The CDR3 has 13 amino acids. The trim removed 0 bases at V and 7 bases at J, leaving 0 bases unmatched.

The rearrangement links TRBV7-3 to TRBJ2-3; D gene unclear. Trimming removed 5 bases from V and 0 bases from J, with 6 bases in between. This CDR3 comprises 13 residues. CDR1 is SGHTA and CDR2 is FQGTGA in the germline V gene. For the CDR3, the DNA is TGTGCCAGCAGCAGCAAAAGCACAGATACGCAGTATTTT. Translating gives CASSSKSTDTQYF.

The rearrangement links TRBV14 to TRBJ2-3; the D is unclear. V gave up 6 bases and J gave up 0 bases, with 13 bases separating them. The germline V gene encodes CDR1 SGHDN and CDR2 FVKESK. There are 15 residues in the CDR3. The CDR3 is CASRSADHSTDTQYF. The CDR3 DNA reads TGTGCCAGCAGATCAGCAGACCATAGCACAGATACGCAGTATTTT.

The chain joins TRBV4-1 to TRBJ1-1; 9 positions agree with TRBD1. This CDR3 comprises 18 residues. J was trimmed by 3 bases and V by 3 bases; bases with no gene match: 14. Germline V CDR1 and CDR2: MGHRA, YSYEKL. The CDR3 region has the DNA TGCGCCAGCAGCCAGAAGGGCGGGACAGGGCTTATAGACACTGAAGCTTTCTTT. Translated, it gives CASSQKGGTGLIDTEAFF.

The chain couples TRBV7-3 to TRBJ2-6; 8 positions agree with TRBD1. The trim removed 4 bases at V and 2 bases at J, leaving 1 base unmatched. The CDR3 has 15 residues. The germline V gene has CDR1 SGHTA and CDR2 FQGTGA. This chain's CDR3 is CASSSQGAGANVLTF. In nucleotides, the CDR3 is TGTGCCAGCAGCTCACAGGGGGCTGGGGCCAACGTCCTGACTTTC.

The gene calls are TRBV5-1 and TRBJ1-2; D uncertain. V lost 0 bases, J lost 6 bases, and 9 bases lay in between. Germline-derived CDR1 and CDR2 are SGHRS and YFSETQ. The CDR3 is made up of 13 amino acids. The CDR3 region is CASSLAAPHGYTF. The CDR3 coding sequence is TGCGCCAGCAGCTTGGCGGCTCCTCATGGCTACACCTTC.

CDR3 DNA sequence: TGTGCCAGCAGTTACTCGAATGTCTTTGGAAACACCATATATTTT. Protein: CASSYSNVFGNTIYF. This chain connects TRBV6-5 to TRBJ1-3; D gene ambiguous. The CDR3 spans 15 residues. The germline V gene encodes CDR1 MNHEY and CDR2 SVGAGI. V was clipped by 0 bases and J by 3 bases, with 9 bases between them.

The CDR3 bases are TGTGCCTGGAGAGCAGGGGAAAAACTGTTTTTT. Its protein product is CAWRAGEKLFF. The genes are TRBV30 and TRBJ1-4; tentatively, D is TRBD1 (5 bases). Trimming cost V 3 bases and J 8 bases, with 7 bases left between them. The CDR3 covers 11 residues. CDR1 and CDR2 (germline): GTSNPN, SVGIG (reference sequence).

The rearrangement links TRBV7-2 to TRBJ2-2, with D tentatively TRBD1 (5 bases). The germline gives CDR1 SGHTA, CDR2 FQGNSA. V shed 3 bases and J shed 6 bases, with 14 bases lying between them. This CDR3 comprises 15 residues. The CDR3 region has the DNA TGTGCCAGCAGCTTCACGGGCCTCAGGGCCGGGGAGCTGTTTTTT. Translation gives CASSFTGLRAGELFF.

There are a few counts of this clone. V usage is TRBV19 and J usage is TRBJ1-5; D is uncertain. V was pared by 4 bases and J by 5 bases, with 6 bases between. This CDR3 has 12 amino acids. Germline values: CDR1 LNHDA, CDR2 SQIVND (reference sequence). CDR3: CASSTQYQPQHF. The CDR3, as DNA: TGTGCCAGTAGTACCCAATATCAGCCCCAGCATTTT.

The chain couples TRBV19 to TRBJ2-6; D not certain. This CDR3 comprises 18 residues. CDR1 and CDR2 (germline): LNHDA, SQIVND (reference sequence). Trimming pared 2 bases from V and 3 bases from J, leaving 17 bases between. The CDR3 region is CASSISSARYSGANVLTF. The DNA of the CDR3 is TGTGCCAGTAGTATATCTTCCGCCCGGTATAGTGGGGCCAACGTCCTGACTTTC.

CDR3 region: CASSPQGTGGPLDTQYF. DNA of the CDR3: TGCGCCAGCAGCCCTCAGGGAACGGGGGGGCCGTTGGATACGCAGTATTTT. The gene calls are TRBV4-1 and TRBJ2-3, with 8 bases matching TRBD2. Germline-derived CDR1 and CDR2 are MGHRA and YSYEKL. J gave up 6 bases and V 4 bases, and 15 bases lay outside the gene matches. CDR3 length: 17 amino acids.

J is TRBJ1-4 and V is TRBV5-1; TRBD1 aligns across 9 bases. V shed 3 bases, J shed 5 bases, and the junction held 5 bases outside the gene matches. Looked up from germline, CDR1 is SGHRS and CDR2 is YFSETQ. This CDR3 is 15 amino acids long. In DNA, the CDR3 is TGCGCCAGCAGCTCTTCGACAGGGGGGAATGAAAAACTGTTTTTT. Translation: CASSSSTGGNEKLFF.

The genes are TRBV19 and TRBJ1-2, with D perhaps TRBD1 (5 bases). Trimming removed 3 bases from V and 4 bases from J, with 12 bases in between. Germline V gene data show CDR1 as LNHDA and CDR2 as SQIVND (reference sequence). This CDR3 has 14 residues. CDR3 sequence reads: CASSMGGSFYGYTF. In DNA form, the CDR3 reads TGTGCCAGTAGTATGGGGGGGTCCTTCTATGGCTACACCTTC.

V is TRBV7-2 and J is TRBJ2-3; possible D gene TRBD1, 5 bases. The V and J ends lost 2 bases and 3 bases respectively, with 6 bases between them. Germline V gives CDR1 SGHTA, CDR2 FQGNSA. The CDR3 length is 13 residues. Here the CDR3 DNA reads TGTGCCAGCAGCTTAAGACAGACAGATACGCAGTATTTT. This gives the protein CASSLRQTDTQYF.

This sequence joins TRBV10-3 and TRBJ2-2; a possible D gene is TRBD1 (6 bases). Trimming took off 8 bases at V and 4 bases at J, with 8 bases between the two ends. This CDR3 spans 12 amino acids. Germline V lookup: CDR1 ENHRY, CDR2 SYGVKD. The DNA of the CDR3 is TGTGCCATCGGGGGCCCCACCGGGGAGCTGTTTTTT. Protein product: CAIGGPTGELFF.

CDR3 nucleotide sequence: TGTGCCAGCTCTGTCGCGGACCCTCCCTACGAGCAGTACTTC. Translation: CASSVADPPYEQYF. The V call is TRBV18, the J call TRBJ2-7, with D hard to call. Trimming pared 6 bases from V and 2 bases from J, leaving 14 bases between. From germline, CDR1 is KGHSH and CDR2 LQKENI. The CDR3 spans 14 residues.

The count of this clone is one. The chain combines TRBV11-2 with TRBJ1-4, with D tentatively TRBD1 (5 bases). V shed 5 bases and J shed 7 bases, with 11 bases lying between them. The V gene's germline CDR1 is SGHAT and CDR2 FQNNGV. The CDR3 spans 13 residues. As DNA, the CDR3 is TGTGCCAGCAGCCTTGGGACGGTTGAAAAACTGTTTTTT. Residues: CASSLGTVEKLFF. Full variable domain (rest looked up from reference TRBV11-2 and TRBJ1-4): EAGVAQSPRYKIIEKRQSVAFWCNPISGHATLYWYQQILGQGPKLLIQFQNNGVVDDSQLPKDRFSAERLKGVDSTLKIQPAKLEDSAVYLCASSLGTVEKLFFGSGTQLSVL.

This clone is a singleton in its sample. V gene TRBV11-1 combines with J gene TRBJ2-7; D might be TRBD1 (6 bases). Germline V gene data show CDR1 as SGHAT and CDR2 as FQDESV (reference sequence). This CDR3 region has 15 residues. The ends were cut back, 1 base at V and 2 bases at J, with 12 bases in the middle. The CDR3 region has the DNA TGTGCCAGCAGCTTAGACGGACAGTTGACCTACGAGCAGTACTTC. Translation: CASSLDGQLTYEQYF.

The chain uses TRBV15 and TRBJ2-3, with TRBD2 identical over 13 bases. CDR3 length equals 17 residues. The trim removed 0 bases at V and 4 bases at J, leaving 4 bases unmatched. Germline V gene data show CDR1 as LNHNV and CDR2 as YYDKDF (reference sequence). CDR3 sequence (DNA): TGTGCCACCAGCAGAGATCGAGGGACTAGCGGGGCAGATACGCAGTATTTT. Protein product: CATSRDRGTSGADTQYF.

The chain combines TRBV12-5 with TRBJ2-2, with TRBD1 matching 8 bases. Trimming at V came to 5 bases and at J to 5 bases, leaving 7 bases not matched to a gene. Germline loops: CDR1 LGHNT, CDR2 FRNRAP. The CDR3 consists of 15 residues. The CDR3 loop reads CASGQTGGGTGELFF. The CDR3 DNA sequence: TGTGCTAGTGGTCAAACAGGGGGAGGAACCGGGGAGCTGTTTTTT. The variable domain in full, completed from reference TRBV12-5 and TRBJ2-2, reads DARVTQTPRHKVTEMGQEVTMRCQPILGHNTVFWYRQTMMQGLELLAYFRNRAPLDDSGMPKDRFSAEMPDATLATLKIQPSEPRDSAVYFCASGQTGGGTGELFFGEGSRLTVL.

In this sample, this clone turned up a few times. The chain links TRBV4-1 to TRBJ2-7, with D possibly TRBD1 on 5 matching bases. Germline assignment: CDR1 MGHRA and CDR2 YSYEKL. V was cut by 1 base and J by 7 bases, with 11 bases left in between. The CDR3 runs 13 residues. CDR3 in DNA: TGCGCCAGCAGCCAAGTTGGGGCAGGTGAGCAGTACTTC. As protein: CASSQVGAGEQYF.

This chain connects TRBV20-1 to TRBJ1-1, with unresolved D. Trimming removed 6 bases from V and 10 bases from J, with 6 bases in between. The CDR3 is 8 amino acids. Germline V CDR1 and CDR2: DFQATT, SNEGSKA (reference sequence). The CDR3 DNA reads as TGCAGTGCCAACAGAGCTTTCTTT. It is translated as CSANRAFF.

The genes are TRBV6-5 and TRBJ2-3, with no clear D. The germline V gene has CDR1 MNHEY and CDR2 SVGAGI. Trimming pared 0 bases from V and 1 base from J, leaving 8 bases between. The CDR3 loop spans 15 amino acids. Written as DNA, the CDR3 is TGTGCCAGCAGTTACTCGGGCGCCCGCACAGATACGCAGTATTTT. This gives the protein CASSYSGARTDTQYF.